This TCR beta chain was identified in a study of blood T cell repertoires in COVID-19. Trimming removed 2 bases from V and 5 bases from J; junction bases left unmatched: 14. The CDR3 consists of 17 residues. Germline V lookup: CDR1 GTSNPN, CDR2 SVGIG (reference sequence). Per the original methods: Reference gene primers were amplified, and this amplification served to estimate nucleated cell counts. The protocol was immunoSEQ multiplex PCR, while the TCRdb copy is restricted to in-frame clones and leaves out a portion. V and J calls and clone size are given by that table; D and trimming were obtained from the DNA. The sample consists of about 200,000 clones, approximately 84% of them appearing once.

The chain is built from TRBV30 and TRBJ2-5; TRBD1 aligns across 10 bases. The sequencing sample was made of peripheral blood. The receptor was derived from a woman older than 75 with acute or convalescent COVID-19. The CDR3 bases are TGTGCCTGGAGTACCGCCACCGGGACAGGGGTTTTTGAGACCCAGTACTTC. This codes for CAWSTATGTGVFETQYF.